These 20 T cell receptor beta chains originate from one sample sequenced in a study of long-term antiretroviral therapy in people with HIV. The run of the v3.0 immunoSEQ assay was at survey level. Produced via immunoSEQ multiplex PCR; TCRdb's table is partial and in-frame only. This table holds 20,000 to 30,000 clones, approximately 81% found once. The material was unsorted PBMCs, obtained at the start of antiretroviral therapy, before treatment. These receptors were collected from a woman between 18 and 30 years old with HIV.

The rearrangement joins TRBV11-3 to TRBJ2-7, with a weak D call TRBD1 (6 bases). Germline V lookup: CDR1 SGHNT, CDR2 YENEEA. The CDR3 covers 15 residues. The V end was cut by 1 base, the J end by 0 bases, with 10 bases between. CDR3 bases: TGTGCCAGCAGCTTAGCCGGGACATCCTCCTACGAGCAGTACTTC. Residues: CASSLAGTSSYEQYF.

The rearrangement joins TRBV5-1 to TRBJ1-4; 10 nucleotides agree with TRBD1. The V gene's germline CDR1 is SGHRS and CDR2 YFSETQ. There are 14 residues in the CDR3. The V gene end was trimmed by 4 bases and the J gene end by 8 bases; junction bases not matched to a gene: 5. CDR3: CASSAGQGSEKLFF. CDR3 bases: TGCGCCAGCAGCGCGGGACAGGGGAGCGAAAAACTGTTTTTT.

V is TRBV7-8 and J is TRBJ1-5; D is perhaps TRBD1 (5 bases). Germline V gene data show CDR1 as SGHVS and CDR2 as FQNEAQ. The CDR3 sequence is 15 residues long. The germline V and J ends were trimmed by 0 bases and 6 bases, with 12 bases remaining between them. This CDR3 reads CASSLAVRDVQPQHF. CDR3 DNA sequence: TGTGCCAGCAGCTTAGCTGTCAGGGACGTTCAGCCCCAGCATTTT.

The V gene is TRBV2, the J gene TRBJ2-5; possibly TRBD1 for D (6 bases). The V gene lost 7 bases and the J gene lost 2 bases, with 11 bases spanning the gap. CDR1 is SNHLY and CDR2 is FYNNEI in the germline V gene. CDR3 size: 13 residues. CDR3: CASNPTGQETQYF. CDR3 nucleotides: TGTGCCAGCAACCCGACAGGTCAAGAGACCCAGTACTTC.

The chain has TRBV4-3 and TRBJ1-2; D is uncertain. The ends were cut back, 0 bases at V and 4 bases at J, with 12 bases in the middle. The germline CDR1 and CDR2 sequences are LGHNA and YSLEER. The CDR3 sequence is 15 residues long. CDR3 DNA sequence: TGCGCCAGCAGCCAAGAGGCCGCAGGTTCCTATGGCTACACCTTC. This translates into CASSQEAAGSYGYTF.

This clone was counted only a few times. The rearrangement joins TRBV28 to TRBJ1-2, with no clear D. CDR1 and CDR2 from the germline V gene are MDHEN and SYDVKM. The ends were cut back, 5 bases at V and 1 base at J, with 5 bases in the middle. This CDR3 is 12 amino acids long. The chain's CDR3 is CASSVSNYGYTF. CDR3 sequence (DNA): TGTGCCAGCAGTGTCAGTAACTATGGCTACACCTTC.

This clone is a singleton in its sample. The chain uses TRBV25-1 and TRBJ2-5, with 7 nucleotides matching TRBD1. This CDR3 contains 12 residues. CDR1 is MGHDK, CDR2 SYGVNS, per germline. V lost 6 bases, J lost 4 bases, and 2 bases stayed unmatched. The CDR3 DNA reads as TGTGCCAGCAGCCCAGGGGGAGAGACCCAGTACTTC. Its translation is CASSPGGETQYF.

The V gene is TRBV28, the J gene TRBJ1-6; a possible D gene is TRBD1 (5 bases). The V gene lost 7 bases and the J gene lost 9 bases, with 19 bases spanning the gap. The CDR3 is 15 amino acids. Germline V gene data show CDR1 as MDHEN and CDR2 as SYDVKM. In DNA, the CDR3 is TGTGCCAGCACCCCCGGGGGAATAGATAGTTCACCCCTCCACTTT. This codes for CASTPGGIDSSPLHF.

For this clone: A read error may account for a junction end that differs from germline. V usage is TRBV19 and J usage is TRBJ2-5; D may be TRBD2 (5 bases). This CDR3 is 13 amino acids long. Per germline, CDR1 LNHDA and CDR2 SQIVND (reference sequence). CDR3 DNA sequence: TGTGCCAGTAGTACTGGGAGCCAAGGGACCCAGTACTTC. Its protein is CASSTGSQGTQYF.

This chain uses TRBV28 with TRBJ1-1; 7 bases fit TRBD1. The germline CDR1 and CDR2 sequences are MDHEN and SYDVKM. V shed 6 bases and J 7 bases; nucleotides not matched to a gene: 5. This CDR3 is built from 12 residues. Here the CDR3 reads CASSQRDSEAFF. The CDR3 DNA sequence: TGTGCCAGCAGCCAGCGGGACAGTGAAGCTTTCTTT.

The table lists this clone with a count of one. This chain uses TRBV15 with TRBJ2-7, with 12 bases lining up with TRBD2. V lost 3 bases to trimming and J lost 6 bases; unmatched junction nucleotides: 0. The CDR3 is made up of 13 amino acids. Germline loops: CDR1 LNHNV, CDR2 YYDKDF (reference sequence). CDR3 protein: CATSRTSGSEQYF. DNA of the CDR3: TGTGCCACCAGCAGGACTAGCGGGAGCGAGCAGTACTTC. The entire variable domain, with the rest obtained from reference TRBV15 and TRBJ2-7, is as follows: DAMVIQNPRYQVTQFGKPVTLSCSQTLNHNVMYWYQQKSSQAPKLLFHYYDKDFNNEADTPDNFQSRRPNTSFCFLDIRSPGLGDTAMYLCATSRTSGSEQYFGPGTRLTVT.

This chain uses TRBV6-5 with TRBJ2-5, with a possible D match to TRBD2 (6 bases). Germline V gene sequence: CDR1 MNHEY, CDR2 SVGAGI. V lost 8 bases to trimming and J lost 3 bases, with 10 bases between them. CDR3 length equals 12 residues. The CDR3 loop reads CASGRGKETQYF. In DNA form, the CDR3 reads TGTGCCAGCGGGCGGGGAAAAGAGACCCAGTACTTC.

The rearrangement uses TRBV19 and TRBJ2-5; D not resolved. This CDR3 contains 12 residues. Trimming shortened V by 1 base and J by 1 base, and 1 base separated the two germline ends. Germline V gene lookup returns CDR1 LNHDA and CDR2 SQIVND (reference sequence). This chain's CDR3 is CASSIAQETQYF. The CDR3 DNA reads TGTGCCAGTAGTATAGCCCAAGAGACCCAGTACTTC.

This clone showed up just once. The chain has TRBV7-2 and TRBJ2-2; D remains unclear. Trimming stripped 8 bases from V and 1 base from J, with 14 bases between. The V gene's germline CDR1 is SGHTA and CDR2 FQGNSA. The CDR3 is made up of 15 amino acids. In DNA, the CDR3 is TGTGCCAGCGGGCCCCGACAATTGAACACCGGGGAGCTGTTTTTT. Residues: CASGPRQLNTGELFF.

Here the CDR3 DNA reads TGCGCCAGCACCGAACGGACAGGGGATGAAAAACTGTTTTTT. As protein: CASTERTGDEKLFF. The V and J genes are TRBV5-1 and TRBJ1-4; 9 positions match TRBD1. CDR1 is SGHRS and CDR2 is YFSETQ in the germline V gene. This CDR3 has 14 residues. V was pared by 6 bases and J by 6 bases, with 6 bases of the junction left unmatched.

This chain connects TRBV19 to TRBJ2-7; 8 nucleotides align to TRBD1. CDR3 length: 15 residues. Trimming removed 6 bases from V and 2 bases from J; junction bases left unmatched: 9. The V gene's germline CDR1 is LNHDA and CDR2 SQIVND (reference sequence). The CDR3 spells CASRDGTGGTYEQYF. The DNA of the CDR3 is TGTGCCAGTAGAGACGGGACAGGCGGCACCTACGAGCAGTACTTC.

This chain joins TRBV5-6 and TRBJ1-4; 8 bases match TRBD1. CDR3 length: 14 amino acids. After removal of 1 base from V and 6 bases from J, the junction contained 2 bases not matched to a gene. The germline gives CDR1 SGHDT, CDR2 YYEEEE. CDR3 protein: CASSLKTGDEKLFF. The CDR3, as DNA: TGTGCCAGCAGCTTGAAGACAGGGGATGAAAAACTGTTTTTT.

The chain uses TRBV5-1 and TRBJ2-5; D remains ambiguous. This CDR3 is built from 12 residues. Germline V gives CDR1 SGHRS, CDR2 YFSETQ. The ends were cut back, 5 bases at V and 4 bases at J, with 9 bases in the middle. The CDR3 DNA follows: TGCGCCAGCAGTGTCGACGGAGAGACCCAGTACTTC. Encoded protein: CASSVDGETQYF.

This clone was detected once. The chain links TRBV27 to TRBJ2-7; 8 nucleotides agree with TRBD2. Per germline, CDR1 MNHEY and CDR2 SMNVEV (reference sequence). V lost 2 bases and J lost 9; bases outside the gene matches: 15. The CDR3 is 16 amino acids. CDR3 sequence reads: CASSLGVREGLQRQYF. In DNA, the CDR3 is TGTGCCAGCAGTTTAGGGGTTCGGGAGGGCCTACAAAGGCAGTACTTC.

J is TRBJ2-3 and V is TRBV6-5, with a weak D call TRBD1 (6 bases). The CDR3 is made up of 14 amino acids. CDR1 is MNHEY and CDR2 is SVGAGI in the germline V gene. Trimming shortened V by 5 bases and J by 5 bases, and 14 bases separated the two germline ends. In DNA, the CDR3 is TGTGCCAGCAGTCCCGGACAGTGGGGAGATACGCAGTATTTT. It translates to CASSPGQWGDTQYF.